What follows are 30 T cell receptor beta chains derived from one specimen sequenced in a study of monozygotic twins with inflammatory bowel disease. Following a re-call of the 5' RACE reads, TCRdb has one entry per CDR3 protein and lacks DNA. The sample totals 300,000 to 450,000 distinct CDR3 sequences. Input material: blood. The receptors stem from a human donor with ulcerative colitis or Crohn's disease, or a healthy co-twin of an affected twin (not recorded which).

This chain uses TRBV7-9 with TRBJ2-6; the D gene TCRdb calls, TRBD2, cannot be checked with no DNA. CDR3 length: 15 residues. Looked up from germline, CDR1 is SEHNR and CDR2 is FQNEAQ (reference sequence). The CDR3 loop is CASSPRWAGANVLTF.

The CDR3 protein is CASSLSGAGKFEQFF. The rearrangement joins TRBV12-3 or TRBV12-4 to TRBJ2-1; TCRdb gives TRBD1 as the D gene, but with no DNA this cannot be confirmed. This CDR3 region has 15 residues.

This chain joins TRBV2 and TRBJ2-1; TCRdb reports TRBD2, a call that lacks DNA to check it against. CDR3 length equals 14 residues. In germline, CDR1 is SNHLY, CDR2 FYNNEI. Here the CDR3 reads CASSMREGNNEQFF.

The chain uses TRBV29-1 and TRBJ1-2; TCRdb outputs TRBD1, but without DNA this stays unchecked. From germline, CDR1 is SQVTM and CDR2 ANQGSEA. The CDR3 covers 14 residues. The CDR3 here is CSATGQGRRYGYTF.

The rearrangement links TRBV25-1 to TRBJ1-4. The CDR3 totals 16 residues. CDR1 MGHDK and CDR2 SYGVNS come from the germline V gene. CDR3 sequence: CASSEFVGFGHEKLFF.

This chain uses TRBV12-3 or TRBV12-4 with TRBJ1-2. This CDR3 region has 14 residues. CDR3: CASSLGAGREGYTF.

This sequence joins TRBV12-3 or TRBV12-4 and TRBJ1-1. The CDR3 loop spans 16 amino acids. CDR3 sequence: CASRGFTKKVTTEAFF.

The CDR3 here is CSAEPGLAGLETQYF. This chain uses TRBV20-1 with TRBJ2-5; TCRdb's D call, TRBD2, is unchecked because there is no DNA. Germline loops: CDR1 DFQATT, CDR2 SNEGSKA (reference sequence). The CDR3 has 15 residues.

This chain joins TRBV5-1 and TRBJ2-1. The CDR3 consists of 17 residues. Per germline, CDR1 SGHRS and CDR2 YFSETQ. The CDR3 loop is CASSLALDGSTYNEQFF.

The chain has TRBV6-5 and TRBJ2-5; as DNA is missing, the TRBD1 call by TCRdb cannot be tested. CDR3 size: 15 residues. Germline V gene data show CDR1 as MNHEY and CDR2 as SVGAGI. The CDR3 here is CASSYSGRVRETQYF.

The CDR3 here is CASSFQPGTSSYEQYF. This rearrangement joins TRBV27 to TRBJ2-7; the TCRdb D gene call, TRBD2, has no DNA to confirm it. CDR1 is MNHEY and CDR2 is SMNVEV in the germline V gene (reference sequence). This CDR3 region has 16 residues.

This chain joins TRBV6-1 and TRBJ2-3; no DNA is available, so the TRBD2 call from TCRdb remains unchecked. The CDR3 sequence is 17 residues long. Germline V CDR1 and CDR2: MNHNS, SASEGT. CDR3 region: CASSVTSGGEGTDTQYF.

The chain links TRBV6-2 or TRBV6-3 to TRBJ2-7; the TCRdb D gene call, TRBD1, has no DNA to confirm it. The CDR3 length is 15 residues. The germline V gene has CDR1 MNHEY and CDR2 SVGEGT. CDR3 loop: CASSFQRGFNYEQYF.

The CDR3 is CASSILRTGEETQYF. This chain joins TRBV5-1 and TRBJ2-5. The CDR3 totals 15 residues. Germline assignment: CDR1 SGHRS and CDR2 YFSETQ.

This chain joins TRBV14 and TRBJ2-7; the D call of TRBD1 rests on TCRdb alone, since no DNA is present to check it. This CDR3 has 15 amino acids. Germline loops: CDR1 SGHDN, CDR2 FVKESK. CDR3 amino acids: CASSRTRDSPYEQYF.

CDR3 sequence: CASSLKGQGPTGELFF. The chain employs TRBV7-9 and TRBJ2-2; TCRdb picks TRBD2, but there is no DNA to check that call. The germline CDR1 and CDR2 sequences are SEHNR and FQNEAQ (reference sequence). The CDR3 runs to 16 residues.

V and J are TRBV4-3 and TRBJ2-1; the D gene TCRdb calls, TRBD2, cannot be checked with no DNA. Germline CDR1 LGHNA, CDR2 YSLEER. The CDR3 spans 16 residues. This CDR3 is CASSQEPRARNNEQFF.

The chain has TRBV7-6 and TRBJ2-3; the D call of TRBD1 rests on TCRdb alone, since no DNA is present to check it. This CDR3 is 14 amino acids long. The germline CDR1 and CDR2 sequences are SGHVS and FNYEAQ. The CDR3 spells CASSFFSGADTQYF.

V usage is TRBV6-2 or TRBV6-3 and J usage is TRBJ1-6. CDR1 and CDR2 (germline): MNHEY, SVGEGT. The CDR3 is 13 residues long. This chain's CDR3 is CASSYSWNSPLHF.

The V gene is TRBV27, the J gene TRBJ2-5; TCRdb reports TRBD1, a call that lacks DNA to check it against. Germline V gives CDR1 MNHEY, CDR2 SMNVEV (reference sequence). The CDR3 loop spans 16 amino acids. This chain's CDR3 is CASSSPATGNQETQYF.

The chain is built from TRBV20-1 and TRBJ2-7. CDR1 DFQATT and CDR2 SNEGSKA come from the germline V gene (reference sequence). The CDR3 spans 13 residues. CDR3 loop: CSARFRGPYEQYF.

V and J are TRBV6-9 and TRBJ2-7; TCRdb indicates TRBD1, and absent DNA this call remains unverified. The CDR3 loop spans 23 amino acids. The V gene's germline CDR1 is MNHGY and CDR2 SVAAGI. The CDR3: CASSYPMHRRRRDRTPREYEQYF.

V and J are TRBV12-3 or TRBV12-4 and TRBJ1-1. The CDR3 totals 14 residues. CDR3 amino acids: CASSLRSGKTEAFF.

The chain joins TRBV3-1 to TRBJ1-3; TCRdb names TRBD1, which stays unverified in the absence of DNA. This CDR3 comprises 16 residues. Germline V gene sequence: CDR1 LGHDT, CDR2 YNNKEL (reference sequence). CDR3 amino acids: CASSKGGAYSGNTIYF.

This sequence joins TRBV18 and TRBJ1-5; TCRdb's assignment of TRBD1 cannot be checked, as there is no DNA. Germline V gene data show CDR1 as KGHSH and CDR2 as LQKENI. CDR3 size: 18 residues. CDR3 amino acids: CASSPREGGWTSNQPQHF.

V gene TRBV13 combines with J gene TRBJ2-2; TCRdb indicates TRBD1, and absent DNA this call remains unverified. This CDR3 contains 17 residues. CDR1 and CDR2 (germline): PRHDT, FYEKMQ (reference sequence). The CDR3 here is CASSIALGQTNTGELFF.

This sequence joins TRBV12-3 or TRBV12-4 and TRBJ1-1. The CDR3 totals 11 residues. CDR3 protein: CASSRRTEAFF.

This CDR3 reads CASSPHSAGELFF. The V call is TRBV18, the J call TRBJ2-2. CDR3 length: 13 amino acids. Germline CDR1 and CDR2: KGHSH and LQKENI.

This chain uses TRBV20-1 with TRBJ2-3; TCRdb selects TRBD1, and the lack of DNA leaves this call unchecked. CDR1 DFQATT and CDR2 SNEGSKA come from the germline V gene (reference sequence). This CDR3 has 15 residues. CDR3 region: CSARDSGTRADTQYF.

V is TRBV6-1 and J is TRBJ1-6. Germline CDR1 reads MNHNS; CDR2 reads SASEGT. CDR3 length equals 14 residues. The CDR3 reads CASSTASLESPLHF.